These T cell receptor beta chains were read from a single sample in a study of OX40 agonist ivuxolimab in advanced cancers. Some clones are missing from TCRdb's copy, which holds only in-frame ones; the method was immunoSEQ multiplex PCR. The profile covers 50,000 to 75,000 clones, with 91% appearing a single time and roughly 5.5% taken by the ten largest. Sequenced material: CD4+ or CD8+ T cells sorted from blood, taken in a trial of the OX40 agonist ivuxolimab. Receptor source: an adult with an advanced solid tumor such as melanoma, head and neck, liver or kidney cancer. The CDR3 runs from the conserved cysteine through the conserved F or W. D genes are given only for firm matches.

>TRBV28|NA|TRBJ1-1
TGTGCCAGCAGTTTTTGGGGGGGTTACACTGAAGCTTTCTTT
CASSFWGGYTEAFF
>TRBV6-5|NA|TRBJ1-1
TGTGCCAGCAGTTACGGTAATGGGCCTGAAGCTTTCTTT
CASSYGNGPEAFF
>TRBV18|NA|TRBJ1-3
TGTGCCAGCTCACCGAATCCGTACCCCACAGGAAACACCATATATTTT
CASSPNPYPTGNTIYF
>TRBV19|TRBD1|TRBJ1-3
TGTGCCAGGAGCAGCCCAGGACAGGGGGAACTCTCTGGAAACACCATATATTTT
CARSSPGQGELSGNTIYF
>TRBV29-1|NA|TRBJ2-4
TGCAGCGTTGAAGAGGGGCGGACTCTAGCCAAAAACATTCAGTACTTC
CSVEEGRTLAKNIQYF
>TRBV18|NA|TRBJ2-7
TGTGCCAGCTCCCTACAGGGGGGGACCTACGAGCAGTACTTC
CASSLQGGTYEQYF
>TRBV18|NA|TRBJ2-1
TGTGCCAGCTCACCTTTAGAGGGTTTGGGGTCTGAGCAGTTCTTC
CASSPLEGLGSEQFF
>TRBV11-2|TRBD2|TRBJ2-5
TGTGCCAGCAGCACACCTAGCGGGAGGTCCCTAAACCAAGAGACCCAGTACTTC
CASSTPSGRSLNQETQYF
>TRBV30|NA|TRBJ2-6
TGCTGCGTCGGGGCCAACGTCCTGACTTTC
CCVGANVLTF
>TRBV20-1|NA|TRBJ2-7
TGCAGTGCTAGCAGCTACGAGCAGTACTTC
CSASSYEQYF
>TRBV9|NA|TRBJ2-2
TGTGCCAGCAGCGGTATCCCAAGAAGGCGGGACCACACCGGGGAGCTGTTTTTT
CASSGIPRRRDHTGELFF
>TRBV10-3|TRBD1|TRBJ2-3
TGTGCCATCAGGGGGACAGGGCTGGGCACAGATACGCAGTATTTT
CAIRGTGLGTDTQYF
>TRBV18|NA|TRBJ2-7
TGTGCCAGCTCACAAACAATTTCGGGCCACGAGCAGTACTTC
CASSQTISGHEQYF